This TCR beta chain was captured in a study of shared clonotypes between healthy human individuals. The wider study: The study drew on a couple of women and three men aged 18 to 49 as donors.

In regard to this clone: Its antigen remains unidentified.

Naivety among CD8 cells was defined by CD45RO negativity and positive CCR7 selection, thereby excluding terminally differentiated effector memory CD45RA+ cells. Healthy HIV-negative adults without recent acute infections or vaccinations served as donors. Findings and caveats of the study: Among the subsets, naive ones generally showed larger estimated richness than memory ones.

The CDR3 runs to 13 residues. With 7 bases removed from V and 1 base from J, the gap between germline ends came to 12 bases. Looked up from germline, CDR1 is SQVTM and CDR2 is ANQGSEA. Method: immunoSEQ multiplex PCR; TCRdb's copy keeps in-frame clones and lacks some. The table shows over 2 million clones, with around 96% occurring only once. This clonotype was sampled from a man younger than 30 in good health. Source material: naive CD8+ T cells sorted from blood. The chain employs TRBV29-1 and TRBJ2-3, with D tentatively TRBD1 or TRBD2 (5 bases each). CDR3 protein: CSARETGTDTQYF. Written as DNA, the CDR3 is TGCAGCGCCAGGGAGACAGGCACAGATACGCAGTATTTT.